This T cell receptor beta chain was identified during a study of blood T cell repertoires in COVID-19. Turning to the study itself: T cells, B-cell-depleted T cells, or PBMCs supplied cDNA or gDNA.

Sequenced by immunoSEQ multiplex PCR; TCRdb stores in-frame clones only, minus some. This sample yields fewer than 130,000 clones, of which about 90% are seen a single time; around 5.1% belongs to the top ten. Concerning this clone itself: One junction end disagrees with the germline gene, perhaps due to a read error. The same CDR3 is also encoded by other DNA sequences in this sample.

The receptor was derived from a human donor in a cohort sampled during active COVID-19. Sequenced input: peripheral blood.

CDR3 sequence reads: CAGRQGGTGELFF. The CDR3 DNA reads TGTGCCGGAAGACAGGGTGGTACCGGGGAGTTGTTTTTT. This chain connects TRBV19 to TRBJ2-2; TRBD1 aligns across 7 bases. Germline CDR1 and CDR2: LNHDA and SQIVND (reference sequence). The CDR3 totals 13 residues.